The next 32 T cell receptor beta chains were all read from a single sample in a study of cytomegalovirus exposure and HLA in healthy donors. The study ran its PCR with 60 Vbeta and 13 Jbeta primers. Sequenced by immunoSEQ multiplex PCR; TCRdb stores in-frame clones only, minus some. The table has around 95,000 clones, about four fifths seen once. Sequencing used PBMCs. These receptors all come from a female donor in good health and CMV-seropositive.

This clone was seen more than once but under ten times. The chain couples TRBV4-1 to TRBJ1-2, with unresolved D. Trimming stripped 1 base from V and 7 bases from J, with 13 bases between. This CDR3 is built from 14 residues. The germline CDR1 and CDR2 sequences are MGHRA and YSYEKL. CDR3 loop: CASSQVWTLGGYTF. As DNA, the CDR3 is TGCGCCAGCAGCCAAGTGTGGACTCTAGGTGGCTACACCTTC.

This clone was observed a single time. The chain uses TRBV11-3 and TRBJ2-7, with TRBD2 matching 13 bases. The CDR3 covers 16 residues. The germline gives CDR1 SGHNT, CDR2 YENEEA. Unmatched junction bases numbered 8, after V lost 5 bases and J lost 4 bases. The CDR3 protein is CASSQTGTSGDYEQYF. The CDR3 DNA sequence: TGTGCCAGCAGCCAAACGGGGACTAGCGGGGATTACGAGCAGTACTTC.

The chain recombines TRBV11-2 with TRBJ2-3; weak D call: TRBD2 (6 bases). There are 15 residues in the CDR3. The germline CDR1 and CDR2 sequences are SGHAT and FQNNGV. V lost 3 bases, J lost 2 bases, and 12 bases lay in between. CDR3: CASSFTWDFTDTQYF. CDR3 in DNA: TGTGCCAGCAGCTTTACTTGGGACTTCACAGATACGCAGTATTTT.

The chain's CDR3 is CASSGQGTNYGYTF. Here the CDR3 DNA reads TGTGCCAGCAGCGGACAGGGGACTAACTATGGCTACACCTTC. The chain employs TRBV9 and TRBJ1-2; 8 nucleotides line up with TRBD1. CDR1 and CDR2 from the germline V gene are SGDLS and YYNGEE. This CDR3 has 14 residues. V gave up 3 bases and J gave up 0 bases; unmatched junction bases: 1.

The CDR3 DNA is TGTGCCACCAGCAGAAGACAGGGCTACGAGCAGTACTTC. Translation gives CATSRRQGYEQYF. The chain combines TRBV15 with TRBJ2-7, with 7 bases that match TRBD1. The V segment lost 2 bases and the J segment 3 bases; nucleotides outside the gene matches: 1. The CDR3 is 13 residues long. CDR1 and CDR2 (germline): LNHNV, YYDKDF (reference sequence).

The chain uses TRBV28 and TRBJ2-7; perhaps TRBD2 as D (5 bases). The CDR3 is 14 residues long. V lost 6 bases, J lost 3 bases, and 15 bases lay in between. Germline CDR1 and CDR2: MDHEN and SYDVKM. The CDR3 region is CASSGTPRGYEQYF. In nucleotides, the CDR3 is TGTGCCAGCAGCGGAACTCCCCGGGGCTACGAGCAGTACTTC.

This clone was observed a few times. The chain combines TRBV6-5 with TRBJ1-4; the match to TRBD1 covers 8 bases. The germline V gene has CDR1 MNHEY and CDR2 SVGAGI. The CDR3 consists of 14 residues. After removal of 5 bases from V and 8 bases from J, the junction contained 7 bases not matched to a gene. The CDR3 DNA follows: TGTGCCAGCAGTGCCTTGGACAGGGTGGAAAAACTGTTTTTT. Translation gives CASSALDRVEKLFF.

The chain carries TRBV7-9 and TRBJ2-7, with 7 bases lining up with TRBD1. Germline assignment: CDR1 SEHNR and CDR2 FQNEAQ (reference sequence). CDR3 length: 16 residues. V dropped 5 bases and J dropped 3; count of bases not matched to a gene: 13. CDR3: CASSTYRGPPLYEQYF. The CDR3 nucleotides read TGTGCCAGCAGCACCTACAGGGGCCCCCCTCTCTACGAGCAGTACTTC.

V is TRBV19 and J is TRBJ2-1; 12 nucleotides line up with TRBD2. This CDR3 comprises 22 residues. The germline gives CDR1 LNHDA, CDR2 SQIVND (reference sequence). V was pared by 0 bases and J by 0 bases, with 15 bases of the junction left unmatched. The CDR3 DNA reads TGTGCCAGTAGTATAGATAGGGAGACCGGACTAGCGGGGAAGAGCTCCTACAATGAGCAGTTCTTC. Its protein is CASSIDRETGLAGKSSYNEQFF.

In DNA, the CDR3 is TGTGCCAGCAGTTCCCTTGGGACAGGGGTGGAGACCCAGTACTTC. It yields the protein CASSSLGTGVETQYF. The chain employs TRBV6-6 and TRBJ2-5, with 10 bases fitting TRBD1. V trimming: 4 bases; J trimming: 5 bases; junction bases outside the gene matches: 7. CDR1 and CDR2 from the germline V gene are MNHNY and SVGAGI (reference sequence). The CDR3 has 15 residues.

The chain combines TRBV30 with TRBJ1-5; D is ambiguous. In germline, CDR1 is GTSNPN, CDR2 SVGIG (reference sequence). This CDR3 is 12 amino acids long. Trimming pared 0 bases from V and 7 bases from J, leaving 7 bases between. The CDR3 here is CAWSVSGQPQHF. CDR3 nucleotide sequence: TGTGCCTGGAGTGTTTCGGGGCAGCCCCAGCATTTT.

About this clone itself: One junction end disagrees with the germline gene, perhaps due to a read error. This chain joins TRBV7-9 and TRBJ1-2; 10 bases fit TRBD1. The CDR3 is 19 residues long. Germline assignment: CDR1 SEHNR and CDR2 FQNEAQ (reference sequence). The CDR3, as DNA: TGTTCCAGCAGCTTAGGATCGACAGGGGGCATAGGGGCTAACTATGGCTACACCTTC. Translation: CSSSLGSTGGIGANYGYTF.

This clone appeared a few times. This rearrangement joins TRBV4-1 to TRBJ2-5; 7 bases fit TRBD1. The V gene end was trimmed by 1 base and the J gene end by 5 bases; junction bases not matched to a gene: 13. The CDR3 loop spans 17 amino acids. Germline assignment: CDR1 MGHRA and CDR2 YSYEKL. In DNA form, the CDR3 reads TGCGCCAGCAGCCAAGTTCCAGGGGGTTCTTTTCTGGAGACCCAGTACTTC. Translated, it gives CASSQVPGGSFLETQYF.

In this sample, this clone turned up a few times. J is TRBJ1-2 and V is TRBV23-1, with 7 bases aligning to TRBD1. TRBV23-1 is noted as an ORF with a role that remains uncertain. Germline trimming cut 7 bases from V and 5 bases from J; bases unmatched to any gene: 7. The CDR3 has 13 amino acids. The CDR3 region is CASTSGTAYGYTF. The CDR3 DNA is TGCGCCAGCACCTCCGGGACAGCATATGGCTACACCTTC.

The chain combines TRBV13 with TRBJ2-7, with D maybe TRBD1 (5 bases). The CDR3 is made up of 13 amino acids. The germline CDR1 and CDR2 sequences are PRHDT and FYEKMQ (reference sequence). The V and J ends lost 5 bases and 5 bases respectively, with 13 bases between them. CDR3 amino acids: CASSTSGLNEQYF. The CDR3 nucleotides are TGTGCCAGCAGCACCTCAGGGCTCAACGAGCAGTACTTC.

This clone appeared once. The CDR3: CASSEVRVLGTEAFF. CDR3 nucleotide sequence: TGTGCCAGCAGCGAAGTGAGGGTTTTGGGCACTGAAGCTTTCTTT. V is TRBV7-2 and J is TRBJ1-1; no clear D gene. The CDR3 length is 15 residues. Germline V gene lookup returns CDR1 SGHTA and CDR2 FQGNSA. V dropped 5 bases and J dropped 4 bases, with 17 bases sitting between them.

V usage is TRBV5-1 and J usage is TRBJ2-7; 7 nucleotides match TRBD1. V lost 4 bases, J lost 3 bases, and 13 bases stayed unmatched. Germline V CDR1 and CDR2: SGHRS, YFSETQ. This CDR3 comprises 16 residues. DNA of the CDR3: TGCGCCAGCAGCCCGTTAGGACAGGACTCTTTCTACGAGCAGTACTTC. This codes for CASSPLGQDSFYEQYF.

The V and J genes are TRBV6-1 and TRBJ1-1; possible D gene TRBD1, 5 bases. Trimming stripped 8 bases from V and 8 bases from J, with 15 bases between. This CDR3 has 12 residues. Germline lookup yields CDR1 MNHNS and CDR2 SASEGT. CDR3 loop: CASSWGGREAFF. In nucleotides, the CDR3 is TGTGCCAGCTCGTGGGGGGGTCGAGAAGCTTTCTTT.

The V and J genes are TRBV6-5 and TRBJ2-2, with TRBD1 matching 7 bases. V dropped 6 bases and J dropped 1; count of bases not matched to a gene: 5. This CDR3 contains 15 residues. Per the germline V gene, CDR1 is MNHEY and CDR2 is SVGAGI. The CDR3 protein is CASRTGTENTGELFF. CDR3 nucleotides: TGTGCCAGCAGGACCGGGACAGAGAACACCGGGGAGCTGTTTTTT.

The chain joins TRBV11-2 to TRBJ2-7; 7 bases are a match to TRBD1. From germline, CDR1 is SGHAT and CDR2 FQNNGV. This CDR3 has 14 amino acids. After removal of 4 bases from V and 2 bases from J, the junction contained 5 bases not matched to a gene. CDR3 DNA sequence: TGTGCCAGCAGCTGGGGACAGAGAACCTACGAGCAGTACTTC. This sequence encodes CASSWGQRTYEQYF.

The chain uses TRBV6-1 and TRBJ2-4; 10 bases align to TRBD1. With 8 bases clipped from V and 7 bases from J, the junction kept 5 bases outside the gene matches. Per the germline V gene, CDR1 is MNHNS and CDR2 is SASEGT. The CDR3 is 13 amino acids. CDR3 sequence (DNA): TGTGCCAGCCGACAGGGGGCACGGAACATTCAGTACTTC. It encodes CASRQGARNIQYF.

The rearrangement joins TRBV7-8 to TRBJ2-7, with D perhaps TRBD1 (6 bases). V lost 5 bases, J lost 1 base, and 12 bases lay in between. The length of the CDR3 is 14 residues. Per the germline V gene, CDR1 is SGHVS and CDR2 is FQNEAQ. CDR3 DNA: TGTGCCAGCAGCCCCACAGGGTTGTCCTACGAGCAGTACTTC. Its translation: CASSPTGLSYEQYF.

This rearrangement joins TRBV30 to TRBJ2-7; D is possibly TRBD1 (5 bases). The CDR3 is 13 amino acids. The germline V gene encodes CDR1 GTSNPN and CDR2 SVGIG (reference sequence). Trimming took 0 bases from V and 3 from J, leaving 9 bases between them. The CDR3 region is CAWSVAGYYEQYF. CDR3 nucleotide sequence: TGTGCCTGGAGTGTAGCAGGGTACTACGAGCAGTACTTC.

V usage is TRBV7-2 and J usage is TRBJ2-7; a weak D match, TRBD2 (6 bases). V lost 6 bases, J lost 6 bases, and 15 bases lay in between. The CDR3 covers 13 residues. The germline gives CDR1 SGHTA, CDR2 FQGNSA. CDR3 in DNA: TGTGCCAGCAGTTCACTACCCGGGGGCGAGCAGTACTTC. Translation gives CASSSLPGGEQYF.

The chain joins TRBV10-1 to TRBJ1-5; D is possibly TRBD1 (6 bases). The CDR3 covers 18 residues. In germline, CDR1 is WNHNN, CDR2 SYGVQD (reference sequence). Trimming pared 3 bases from V and 0 bases from J, leaving 18 bases between. In DNA, the CDR3 is TGCGCCAGCAGTGAAGGGGGAGGGGTAGTCAATAGCAATCAGCCCCAGCATTTT. Its protein is CASSEGGGVVNSNQPQHF.

The chain couples TRBV5-1 to TRBJ2-7; 9 bases line up with TRBD1. Germline CDR1 SGHRS, CDR2 YFSETQ. This CDR3 has 16 residues. With V trimmed by 4 bases and J by 0 bases, 8 bases remained unmatched. The DNA of the CDR3 is TGCGCCAGCAGCCGGGGACAGGGCCTTTCCTCCTACGAGCAGTACTTC. This codes for CASSRGQGLSSYEQYF.

This clone was seen once. The chain joins TRBV28 to TRBJ1-3; maybe TRBD1 (5 bases). CDR3 size: 14 residues. The germline gives CDR1 MDHEN, CDR2 SYDVKM. Trimming cost V 3 bases and J 1 base, with 7 bases left between them. CDR3 bases: TGTGCCAGCAGTTTCTCAGGGTCTGGAAACACCATATATTTT. Its translation: CASSFSGSGNTIYF.

The V and J genes are TRBV5-1 and TRBJ1-1, with TRBD1 matching 9 bases. Germline loops: CDR1 SGHRS, CDR2 YFSETQ. The CDR3 runs 15 residues. With V trimmed by 4 bases and J by 5 bases, 9 bases remained unmatched. The CDR3 protein is CASSEPQGAGTEAFF. CDR3 nucleotide sequence: TGCGCCAGCAGCGAACCACAGGGGGCGGGAACTGAAGCTTTCTTT.

This clone was picked up a small number of times. CDR3 nucleotides: TGTGCCAGCAGCTTGGTGGGGGATAGCGGGAGTGGCACAGATACGCAGTATTTT. This sequence encodes CASSLVGDSGSGTDTQYF. V and J are TRBV5-5 and TRBJ2-3; 9 nucleotides agree with TRBD2. The CDR3 contains 18 residues. Germline lookup yields CDR1 SGHKS and CDR2 YYEKEE (reference sequence). With 0 bases clipped from V and 1 base from J, the junction kept 9 bases outside the gene matches.

As for this clone: Its ends do not fully match the called genes, so a read error is possible. The J gene is TRBJ1-1, the V gene TRBV5-3; no firm D call. TRBV5-3 is annotated as an ORF whose role is uncertain. The CDR3 loop spans 13 amino acids. In nucleotides, the CDR3 is TGTGCCAGCAGCTTGCGACCGGGCACTGAAGCTTTCTTT. This sequence encodes CASSLRPGTEAFF.

This rearrangement joins TRBV27 to TRBJ1-1; no clear D gene. The V end was cut by 2 bases, the J end by 0 bases, with 7 bases between. Germline V gene lookup returns CDR1 MNHEY and CDR2 SMNVEV (reference sequence). The CDR3 loop spans 14 amino acids. CDR3 nucleotides: TGTGCCAGCAGTTTAGATGGCATGAACACTGAAGCTTTCTTT. Residues: CASSLDGMNTEAFF.

The chain joins TRBV6-1 to TRBJ2-1, with D uncertain. From germline, CDR1 is MNHNS and CDR2 SASEGT. CDR3 length: 12 amino acids. The germline V and J ends were trimmed by 4 bases and 2 bases, with 3 bases remaining between them. The CDR3, as DNA: TGTGCCAGCAGTGCAGCCTACAATGAGCAGTTCTTC. It translates to CASSAAYNEQFF.